This TCR beta chain came from a study of cytomegalovirus exposure and HLA in healthy donors. Study-level findings and limits: The CMV antigen specificity of a few CMV-associated chains was confirmed through in vitro analysis. The authors enumerated some 160 TCR beta chains as linked to cytomegalovirus.

V lost 4 bases and J lost 2; bases outside the gene matches: 7. The CDR3 has 16 residues. CDR1 is LGHNA and CDR2 is YNFKEQ in the germline V gene. A note on this clone: The antigen is not known.

Amplification used 60 Vbeta primers and 13 Jbeta primers. Here immunoSEQ multiplex PCR was the method, and the copy in TCRdb shows in-frame clones only, minus some. This table holds about 210,000 clones, approximately 79% found once. This rearrangement joins TRBV4-2 to TRBJ2-2; 7 bases fit TRBD2. The sequenced sample consisted of PBMCs. This sequence originates from a male donor in good health and CMV-seronegative. CDR3 sequence (DNA): TGTGCCAGCAGCCTTGGACGGGGGGACAACACCGGGGAGCTGTTTTTT. Its protein is CASSLGRGDNTGELFF.